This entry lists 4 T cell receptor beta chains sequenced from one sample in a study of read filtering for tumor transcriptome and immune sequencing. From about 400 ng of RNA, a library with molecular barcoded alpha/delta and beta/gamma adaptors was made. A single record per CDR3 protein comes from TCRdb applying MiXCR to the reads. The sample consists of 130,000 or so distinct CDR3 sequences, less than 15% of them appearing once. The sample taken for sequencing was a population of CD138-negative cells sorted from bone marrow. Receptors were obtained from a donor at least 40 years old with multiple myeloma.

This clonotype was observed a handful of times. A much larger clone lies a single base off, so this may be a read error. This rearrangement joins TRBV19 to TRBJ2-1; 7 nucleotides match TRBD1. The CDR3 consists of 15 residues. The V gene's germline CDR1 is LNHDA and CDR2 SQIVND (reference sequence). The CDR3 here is CASSIGQGLIDEQSF. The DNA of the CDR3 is TGTGCCAGTAGTATAGGACAGGGTTTAATCGATGAGCAGTCCTTC.

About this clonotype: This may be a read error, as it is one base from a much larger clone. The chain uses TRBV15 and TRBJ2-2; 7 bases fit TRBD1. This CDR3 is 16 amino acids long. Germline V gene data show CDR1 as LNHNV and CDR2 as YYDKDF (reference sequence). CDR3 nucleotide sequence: TGTGCCACCAGCAGAGGGGGGACAGTTCCCCCCGGGGCGCTGTTTTTT. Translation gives CATSRGGTVPPGALFF.

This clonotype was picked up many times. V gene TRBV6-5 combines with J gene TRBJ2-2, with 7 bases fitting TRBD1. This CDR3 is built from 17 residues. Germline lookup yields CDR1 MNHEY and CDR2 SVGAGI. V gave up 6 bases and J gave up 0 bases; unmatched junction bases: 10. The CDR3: CASSQDRIPANTGELFF. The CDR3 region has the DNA TGTGCCAGCAGCCAGGACAGGATCCCCGCGAACACCGGGGAGCTGTTTTTT.

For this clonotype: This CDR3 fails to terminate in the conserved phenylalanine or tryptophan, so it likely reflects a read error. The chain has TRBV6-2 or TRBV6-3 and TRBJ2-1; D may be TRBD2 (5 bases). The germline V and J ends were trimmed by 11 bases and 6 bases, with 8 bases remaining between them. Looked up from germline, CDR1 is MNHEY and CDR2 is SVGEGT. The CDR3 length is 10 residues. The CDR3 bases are TGTGCCGCGGGCGGCAATGAGCAGTTCTTA. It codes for CAAGGNEQFL.